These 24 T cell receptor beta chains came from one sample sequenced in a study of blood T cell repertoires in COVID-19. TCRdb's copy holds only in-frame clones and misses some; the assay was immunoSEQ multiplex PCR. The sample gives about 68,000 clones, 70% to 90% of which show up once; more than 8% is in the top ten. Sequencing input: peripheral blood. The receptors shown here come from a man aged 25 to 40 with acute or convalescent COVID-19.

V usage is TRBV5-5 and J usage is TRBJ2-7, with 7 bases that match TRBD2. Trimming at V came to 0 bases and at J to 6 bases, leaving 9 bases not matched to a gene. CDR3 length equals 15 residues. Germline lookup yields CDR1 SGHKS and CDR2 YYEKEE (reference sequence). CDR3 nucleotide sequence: TGTGCCAGCAGCTTGGACTGGGCCCGCGGGGGCGAGCAGTACTTC. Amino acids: CASSLDWARGGEQYF. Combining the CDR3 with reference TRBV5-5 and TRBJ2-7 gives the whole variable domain DAGVTQSPTHLIKTRGQQVTLRCSPISGHKSVSWYQQVLGQGPQFIFQYYEKEERGRGNFPDRFSARQFPNYSSELNVNALLLGDSALYLCASSLDWARGGEQYFGPGTRLTVT.

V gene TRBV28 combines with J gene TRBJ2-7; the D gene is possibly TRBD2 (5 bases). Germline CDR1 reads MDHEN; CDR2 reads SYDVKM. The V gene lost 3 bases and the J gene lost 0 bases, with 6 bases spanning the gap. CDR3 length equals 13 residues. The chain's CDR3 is CASSFGVSYEQYF. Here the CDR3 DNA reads TGTGCCAGCAGTTTCGGGGTCTCCTACGAGCAGTACTTC.

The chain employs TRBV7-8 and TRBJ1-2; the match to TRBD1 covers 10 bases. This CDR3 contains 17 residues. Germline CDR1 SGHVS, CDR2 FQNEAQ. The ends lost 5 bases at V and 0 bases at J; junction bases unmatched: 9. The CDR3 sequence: CASSPGTGALTNYGYTF. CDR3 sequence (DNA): TGTGCCAGCAGCCCCGGGACAGGGGCTTTAACTAACTATGGCTACACCTTC.

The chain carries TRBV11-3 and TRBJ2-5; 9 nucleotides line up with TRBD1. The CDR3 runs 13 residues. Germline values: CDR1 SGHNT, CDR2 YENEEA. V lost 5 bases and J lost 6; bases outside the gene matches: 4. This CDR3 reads CASSLGTGKTQYF. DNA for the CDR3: TGTGCCAGCAGCCTAGGGACAGGGAAGACCCAGTACTTC.

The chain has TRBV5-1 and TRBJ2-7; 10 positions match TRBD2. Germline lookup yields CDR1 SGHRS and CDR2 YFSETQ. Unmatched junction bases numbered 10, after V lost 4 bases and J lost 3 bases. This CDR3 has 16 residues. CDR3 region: CASSARAGGGSYEQYF. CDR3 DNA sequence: TGCGCCAGCAGCGCCCGAGCGGGAGGGGGAAGCTACGAGCAGTACTTC.

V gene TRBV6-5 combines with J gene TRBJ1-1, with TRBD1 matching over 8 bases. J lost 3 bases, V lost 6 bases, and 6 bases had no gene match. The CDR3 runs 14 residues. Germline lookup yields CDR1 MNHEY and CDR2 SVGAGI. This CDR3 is CASRRTGRDTEAFF. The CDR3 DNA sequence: TGTGCCAGCAGAAGGACAGGGCGAGACACTGAAGCTTTCTTT.

The CDR3, as DNA: TGTGCCAGCAGCTTAGATCTCGGGGAAGCTTTCTTT. Amino acid sequence: CASSLDLGEAFF. The rearrangement links TRBV11-3 to TRBJ1-1; D ambiguous. Trimming removed 0 bases at V and 8 bases at J, with 7 bases between. CDR3 length equals 12 residues. From germline, CDR1 is SGHNT and CDR2 YENEEA.

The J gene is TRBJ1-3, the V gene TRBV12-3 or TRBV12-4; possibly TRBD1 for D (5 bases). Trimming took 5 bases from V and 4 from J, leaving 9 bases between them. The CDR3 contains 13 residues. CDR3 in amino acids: CASSAGFGNTIYF. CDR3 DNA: TGTGCCAGCAGTGCAGGGTTCGGAAACACCATATATTTT.

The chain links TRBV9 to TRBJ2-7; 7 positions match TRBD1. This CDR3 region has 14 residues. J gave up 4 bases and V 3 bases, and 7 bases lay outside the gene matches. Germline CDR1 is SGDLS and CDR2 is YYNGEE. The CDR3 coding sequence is TGTGCCAGCAGCGGGGTGGACAGGAGTTACGAGCAGTACTTC. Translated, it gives CASSGVDRSYEQYF.

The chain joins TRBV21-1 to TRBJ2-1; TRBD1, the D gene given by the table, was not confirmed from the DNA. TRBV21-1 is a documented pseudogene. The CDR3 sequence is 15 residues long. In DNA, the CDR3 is TGTGCCAGCAGCAAACAGGTGTCCAGGGGCAATGAGCAGTTCTTC. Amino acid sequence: CASSKQVSRGNEQFF.

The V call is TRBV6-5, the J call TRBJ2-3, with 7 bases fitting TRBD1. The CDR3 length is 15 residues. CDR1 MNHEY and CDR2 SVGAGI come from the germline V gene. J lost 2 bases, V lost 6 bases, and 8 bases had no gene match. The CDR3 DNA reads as TGTGCCAGCAGAACGTCCGGGACAGCCACAGATACGCAGTATTTT. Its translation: CASRTSGTATDTQYF.

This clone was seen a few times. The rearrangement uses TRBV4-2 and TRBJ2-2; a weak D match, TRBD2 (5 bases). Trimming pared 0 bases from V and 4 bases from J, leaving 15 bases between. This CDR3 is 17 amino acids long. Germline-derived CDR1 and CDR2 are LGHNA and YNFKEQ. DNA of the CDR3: TGTGCCAGCAGCCAAGAAAAGGCGGGCGGAGTCACCGGGGAGCTGTTTTTT. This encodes CASSQEKAGGVTGELFF.

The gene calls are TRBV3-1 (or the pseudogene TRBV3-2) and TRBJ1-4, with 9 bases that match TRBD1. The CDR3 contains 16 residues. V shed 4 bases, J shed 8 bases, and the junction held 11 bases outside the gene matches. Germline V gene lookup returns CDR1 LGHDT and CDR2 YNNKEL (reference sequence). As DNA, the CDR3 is TGTGCCAGCAGCCCCCGAGGGACAGGGATTTTCGAAAAACTGTTTTTT. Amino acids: CASSPRGTGIFEKLFF.

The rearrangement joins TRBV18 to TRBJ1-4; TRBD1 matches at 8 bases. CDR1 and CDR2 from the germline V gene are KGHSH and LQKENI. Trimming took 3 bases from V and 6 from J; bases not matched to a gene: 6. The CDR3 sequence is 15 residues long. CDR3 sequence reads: CASSPRGRPDEKLFF. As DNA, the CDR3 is TGTGCCAGCTCACCCAGGGGGCGCCCCGATGAAAAACTGTTTTTT.

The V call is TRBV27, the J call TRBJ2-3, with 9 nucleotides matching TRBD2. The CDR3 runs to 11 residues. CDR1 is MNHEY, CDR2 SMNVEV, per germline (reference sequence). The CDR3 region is CVAGGAVTQYF. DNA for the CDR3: TGTGTTGCGGGAGGGGCCGTTACGCAGTATTTT.

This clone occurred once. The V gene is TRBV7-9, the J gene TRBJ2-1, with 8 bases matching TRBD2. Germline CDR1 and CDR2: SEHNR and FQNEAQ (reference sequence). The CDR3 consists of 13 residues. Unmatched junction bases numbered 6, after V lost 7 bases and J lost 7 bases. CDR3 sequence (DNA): TGTGCCAGCAATCGGGAGGGTTTGAATGAGCAGTTCTTC. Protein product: CASNREGLNEQFF.

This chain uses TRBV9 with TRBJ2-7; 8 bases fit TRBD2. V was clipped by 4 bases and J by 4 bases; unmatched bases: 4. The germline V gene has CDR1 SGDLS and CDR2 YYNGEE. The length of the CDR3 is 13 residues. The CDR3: CASSPASGYEQYF. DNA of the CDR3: TGTGCCAGCAGCCCCGCTAGCGGGTACGAGCAGTACTTC.

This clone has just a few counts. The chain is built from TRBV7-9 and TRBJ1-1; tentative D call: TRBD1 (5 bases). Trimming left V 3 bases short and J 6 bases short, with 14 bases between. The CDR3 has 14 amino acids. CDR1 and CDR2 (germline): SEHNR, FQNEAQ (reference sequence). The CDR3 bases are TGTGCCAGCAGCTTGGAGGGGAACGGGGCTGAAGCTTTCTTT. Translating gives CASSLEGNGAEAFF.

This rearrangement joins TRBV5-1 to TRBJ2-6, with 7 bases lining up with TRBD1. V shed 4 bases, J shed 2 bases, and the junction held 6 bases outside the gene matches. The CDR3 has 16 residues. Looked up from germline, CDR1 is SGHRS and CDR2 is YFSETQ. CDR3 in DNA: TGCGCCAGCAGCGGAAAGACAGGGACTGGGGCCAACGTCCTGACTTTC. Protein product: CASSGKTGTGANVLTF.

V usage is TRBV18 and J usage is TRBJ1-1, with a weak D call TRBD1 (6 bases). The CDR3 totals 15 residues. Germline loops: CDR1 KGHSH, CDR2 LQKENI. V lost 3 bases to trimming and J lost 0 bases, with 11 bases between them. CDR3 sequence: CASSPNRELNTEAFF. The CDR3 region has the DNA TGTGCCAGCTCACCGAACAGGGAGCTGAACACTGAAGCTTTCTTT.

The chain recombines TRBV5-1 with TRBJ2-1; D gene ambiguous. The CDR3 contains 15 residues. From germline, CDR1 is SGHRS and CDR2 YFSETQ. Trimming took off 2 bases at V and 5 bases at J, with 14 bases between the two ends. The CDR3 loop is CASSLGSTDNNEQFF. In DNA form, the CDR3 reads TGCGCCAGCAGCTTAGGTAGCACGGATAACAATGAGCAGTTCTTC. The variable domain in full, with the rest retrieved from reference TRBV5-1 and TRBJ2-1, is KAGVTQTPRYLIKTRGQQVTLSCSPISGHRSVSWYQQTPGQGLQFLFEYFSETQRNKGNFPGRFSGRQFSNSRSEMNVSTLELGDSALYLCASSLGSTDNNEQFFGPGTRLTVL.

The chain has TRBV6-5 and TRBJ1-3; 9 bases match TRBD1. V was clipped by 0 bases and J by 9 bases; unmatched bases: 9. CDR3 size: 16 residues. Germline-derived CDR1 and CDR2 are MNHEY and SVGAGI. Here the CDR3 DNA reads TGTGCCAGCAGTTACTCCGGGACAGGGAGATGGAGCACCATATATTTT. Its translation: CASSYSGTGRWSTIYF.

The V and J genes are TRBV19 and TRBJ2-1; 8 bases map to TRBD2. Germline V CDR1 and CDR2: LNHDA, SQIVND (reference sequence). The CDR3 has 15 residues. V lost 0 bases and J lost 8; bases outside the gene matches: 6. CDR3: CASSIEGGRLDEQFF. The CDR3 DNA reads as TGTGCCAGTAGTATAGAGGGCGGGAGGCTGGATGAGCAGTTCTTC.

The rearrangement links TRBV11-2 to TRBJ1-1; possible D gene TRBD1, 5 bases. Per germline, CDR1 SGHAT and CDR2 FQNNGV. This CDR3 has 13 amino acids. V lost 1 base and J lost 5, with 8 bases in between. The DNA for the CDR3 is TGTGCCAGCAGCTTAGTTGACAGAACTGAAGCTTTCTTT. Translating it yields CASSLVDRTEAFF.